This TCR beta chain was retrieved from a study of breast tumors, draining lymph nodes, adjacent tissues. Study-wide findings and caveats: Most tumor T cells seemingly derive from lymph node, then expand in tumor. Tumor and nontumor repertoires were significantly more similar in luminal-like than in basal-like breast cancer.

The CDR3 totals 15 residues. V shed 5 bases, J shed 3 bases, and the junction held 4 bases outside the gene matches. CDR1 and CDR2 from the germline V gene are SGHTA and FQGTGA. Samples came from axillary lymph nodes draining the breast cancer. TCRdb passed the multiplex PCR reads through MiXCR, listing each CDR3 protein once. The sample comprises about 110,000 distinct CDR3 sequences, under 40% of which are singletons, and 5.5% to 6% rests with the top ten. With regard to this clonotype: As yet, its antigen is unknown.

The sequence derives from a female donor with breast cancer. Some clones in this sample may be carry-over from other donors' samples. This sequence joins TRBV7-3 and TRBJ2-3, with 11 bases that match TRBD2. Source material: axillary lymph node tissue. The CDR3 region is CASSPSSGRTDTQYF. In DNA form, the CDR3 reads TGTGCCAGCAGCCCCTCTAGCGGGAGGACAGATACGCAGTATTTT.